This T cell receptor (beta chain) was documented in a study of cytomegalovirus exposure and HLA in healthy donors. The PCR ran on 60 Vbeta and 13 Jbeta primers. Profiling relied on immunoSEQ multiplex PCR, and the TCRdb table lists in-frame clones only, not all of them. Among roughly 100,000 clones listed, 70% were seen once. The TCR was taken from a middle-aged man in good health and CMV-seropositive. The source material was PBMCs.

CDR3 bases: TGTGCCAGCAACGAGATGCCCTGGGAGACCCAGTACTTC. Amino acid sequence: CASNEMPWETQYF. This sequence joins TRBV6-5 and TRBJ2-5; D gene ambiguous. V was clipped by 7 bases and J by 5 bases, with 14 bases between them. Germline V CDR1 and CDR2: MNHEY, SVGAGI. The length of the CDR3 is 13 residues.